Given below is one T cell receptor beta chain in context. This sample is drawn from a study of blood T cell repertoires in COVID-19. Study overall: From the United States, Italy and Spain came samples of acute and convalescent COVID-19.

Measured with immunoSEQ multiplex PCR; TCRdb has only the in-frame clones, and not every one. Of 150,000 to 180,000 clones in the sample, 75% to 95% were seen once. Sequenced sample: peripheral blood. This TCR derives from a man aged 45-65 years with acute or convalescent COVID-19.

CDR3 residues: CASSFQGGGGYTF. The CDR3 bases are TGTGCCAGCAGCTTCCAGGGGGGCGGTGGCTACACCTTC. The V call is TRBV9, the J call TRBJ1-2, with 7 nucleotides matching TRBD1. This CDR3 comprises 13 residues. CDR1 is SGDLS, CDR2 YYNGEE, per germline. The V segment lost 4 bases and the J segment 7 bases; nucleotides outside the gene matches: 7.